A single sample is the source of the 14 T cell receptor beta chains below, sequenced in a study of cytomegalovirus exposure and HLA in healthy donors. Libraries were prepared by immunoSEQ multiplex PCR; TCRdb keeps only in-frame clonotypes and omits some of them. This table has 100,000 to 150,000 clones, approximately 94% appearing once. The material sequenced was PBMCs. These receptors originate from a woman between 18 and 29 years old in good health and CMV-seronegative.

This clone was seen only once. V gene TRBV7-7 combines with J gene TRBJ2-3, with D unresolved. The CDR3 length is 13 residues. V lost 2 bases and J 4 bases, leaving 7 bases between the germline ends. CDR1 SSHAT and CDR2 FNYEAQ come from the germline V gene (reference sequence). DNA for the CDR3: TGTGCCAGCAGCTTATCCCTTTCAGATACGCAGTATTTT. Its protein product is CASSLSLSDTQYF.

This chain connects TRBV5-4 to TRBJ1-2; the D gene is possibly TRBD1 (6 bases). The length of the CDR3 is 13 residues. The germline V gene has CDR1 SGHNT and CDR2 YYREEE (reference sequence). Trimming pared 0 bases from V and 3 bases from J, leaving 6 bases between. In DNA, the CDR3 is TGTGCCAGCAGCTTGGACAGGGACTATGGCTACACCTTC. Residues: CASSLDRDYGYTF.

The chain couples TRBV27 to TRBJ2-2, with TRBD2 as a possible D gene (5 bases). V was pared by 7 bases and J by 4 bases, with 10 bases between. The CDR3 covers 13 residues. Germline V lookup: CDR1 MNHEY, CDR2 SMNVEV (reference sequence). CDR3: CASTVGGTGELFF. CDR3 DNA sequence: TGTGCCAGCACGGTAGGAGGCACCGGGGAGCTGTTTTTT.

The rearrangement links TRBV6-1 to TRBJ1-2; 9 bases line up with TRBD1. Germline V gene data show CDR1 as MNHNS and CDR2 as SASEGT. The CDR3 is 18 residues long. With 4 bases clipped from V and 4 bases from J, the junction kept 16 bases outside the gene matches. CDR3 loop: CASSGVRGQGRSGYGYTF. The DNA of the CDR3 is TGTGCCAGCAGTGGTGTGCGGGGACAGGGCCGATCGGGCTATGGCTACACCTTC.

This sequence joins TRBV5-1 and TRBJ2-7, with 7 bases lining up with TRBD1. V dropped 4 bases and J dropped 4; count of bases not matched to a gene: 11. CDR1 and CDR2 from the germline V gene are SGHRS and YFSETQ. The CDR3 length is 15 residues. The CDR3: CASSPEGTAPYEQYF. CDR3 DNA: TGCGCCAGCAGCCCCGAAGGGACAGCGCCTTACGAGCAGTACTTC. Full variable domain (remainder filled in from reference TRBV5-1 and TRBJ2-7): KAGVTQTPRYLIKTRGQQVTLSCSPISGHRSVSWYQQTPGQGLQFLFEYFSETQRNKGNFPGRFSGRQFSNSRSEMNVSTLELGDSALYLCASSPEGTAPYEQYFGPGTRLTVT.

The rearrangement uses TRBV4-1 and TRBJ2-3, with D perhaps matching TRBD2 (5 bases). V shed 1 base and J shed 10 bases, with 18 bases lying between them. The CDR3 is made up of 15 amino acids. Germline CDR1 and CDR2: MGHRA and YSYEKL. CDR3 nucleotides: TGCGCCAGCAGCCAAGGGAAACTAGAGAAGGTTTCGCAGTATTTT. Protein product: CASSQGKLEKVSQYF.

This clone came up once. The chain recombines TRBV29-1 with TRBJ1-1; 7 nucleotides align to TRBD1. Germline assignment: CDR1 SQVTM and CDR2 ANQGSEA. V gave up 4 bases and J gave up 5 bases; unmatched junction bases: 19. The CDR3 covers 17 residues. CDR3 DNA: TGCAGCGTTGTAGGGAGACAGGGTGACAGAGGGGGGACTGAAGCTTTCTTT. It is translated as CSVVGRQGDRGGTEAFF.

The DNA of the CDR3 is TGTGCCAGCAGTACGGGTTACACCTACAATGAGCAGTTCTTC. Translated: CASSTGYTYNEQFF. The chain combines TRBV6-5 with TRBJ2-1, with unresolved D. The CDR3 is 14 residues long. The germline V and J ends were trimmed by 5 bases and 2 bases, with 10 bases remaining between them. Germline CDR1 and CDR2: MNHEY and SVGAGI.

This sequence joins TRBV21-1 and TRBJ2-3; TRBD1, the table's D call, was not compared with the DNA. TRBV21-1 has pseudogene status. The CDR3 spans 21 residues. CDR3 loop: CASSKGGRQGASHYHKDTQYF. DNA for the CDR3: TGTGCCAGCAGCAAAGGAGGGAGGCAGGGGGCCTCCCACTACCACAAGGATACGCAGTATTTT.

This clone was observed once. DNA of the CDR3: TGTGCCAGCAGCCCCCTGTTTATCCCAGCGATCTCTTATGGCTACACCTTC. Protein product: CASSPLFIPAISYGYTF. The rearrangement joins TRBV11-3 to TRBJ1-2; D unresolved. The CDR3 length is 17 residues. CDR1 and CDR2 from the germline V gene are SGHNT and YENEEA. The V gene lost 5 bases and the J gene lost 5 bases, with 24 bases spanning the gap.

This chain links TRBV27 with TRBJ1-5; 7 nucleotides agree with TRBD1. The germline V gene has CDR1 MNHEY and CDR2 SMNVEV (reference sequence). The CDR3 runs 13 residues. Trimming cost V 7 bases and J 5 bases; bases outside gene matches: 5. CDR3 in amino acids: CASKRDSYQPQHF. The CDR3, as DNA: TGTGCCAGCAAACGGGACAGTTATCAGCCCCAGCATTTT.

This sequence joins TRBV5-1 and TRBJ2-5; 10 bases map to TRBD1. The CDR3 is 15 amino acids. From germline, CDR1 is SGHRS and CDR2 YFSETQ. The junction had 8 bases not matched to a gene; V was cut back by 4 bases and J by 5 bases. CDR3 nucleotides: TGCGCCAGCAGCCTGACAGGGGGCGCAGGGGAGACCCAGTACTTC. The encoded protein is CASSLTGGAGETQYF.

The gene calls are TRBV7-2 and TRBJ2-2; the D is unclear. Germline CDR1 SGHTA, CDR2 FQGNSA. The CDR3 covers 12 residues. The V and J ends lost 5 bases and 4 bases respectively, with 5 bases between them. CDR3 sequence reads: CASSGPTGELFF. CDR3 sequence (DNA): TGTGCCAGCAGCGGGCCCACCGGGGAGCTGTTTTTT. Full variable domain (outside the CDR3, taken from reference TRBV7-2 and TRBJ2-2): GAGVSQSPSNKVTEKGKDVELRCDPISGHTALYWYRQSLGQGLEFLIYFQGNSAPDKSGLPSDRFSAERTGGSVSTLTIQRTQQEDSAVYLCASSGPTGELFFGEGSRLTVL.

This chain connects TRBV2 to TRBJ2-1, with TRBD2 matching 9 bases. This CDR3 contains 16 residues. The trim removed 7 bases at V and 0 bases at J, leaving 7 bases unmatched. Germline V gene lookup returns CDR1 SNHLY and CDR2 FYNNEI. CDR3: CASKGVAGVSYNEQFF. DNA of the CDR3: TGTGCCAGCAAGGGAGTAGCGGGGGTCTCCTACAATGAGCAGTTCTTC.